This TCR beta chain is from a study of T-cell reconstitution after alpha-beta-depleted transplantation in children (dated by TCRdb to the mid-2010s). Context from the whole study: Using TCR repertoire profiling, the study followed T-cell immune reconstitution in a quantitative way in children after TCRalphabeta/CD19-depleted allogeneic hematopoietic cell transplantation.

The library came from PCR. Sequenced using an Illumina HiSeq 2500. TCR libraries were prepared with molecular barcoding, using unique molecular identifiers to normalize TCRbeta repertoire quantification. Using fastp trimming at Q25 and MiXCR clonotype assembly, TCRdb reanalyzed the public sequencing data and kept in-frame beta chains. For every CDR3 protein sequence, its rows merge into one entry that carries the most common genes and DNA. For this sample the table gives more than 550,000 distinct CDR3 sequences, of which about 11% were detected only once. Together, the top ten hold 4% to 5% of the sample. Trimming at the junction amounts to 0 bases on V and 8 bases on J, and the germline ends lie 16 bases apart. The CDR1 and CDR2 encoded by the germline V gene are SGHTA and FQGTGA. Including the terminal cysteine and phenylalanine, the CDR3 comprises 15 residues. CDR3 DNA is the only sequence kept; it has 45 bases, read in frame from the first base.

This clonotype was seen a handful of times. Its antigen target is currently unknown. No much larger clone is present one base from it, and per-base qualities are unavailable. The sequences come from PBMCs from the stem cell graft donor, collected from the stem cell graft. The sequence was collected from a human donor who donated a stem cell graft to a child with acute myeloid leukemia. This receptor chain uses TRBV7-3 and TRBJ1-2; the D segment could be TRBD1, given 5 matching bases. The DNA is as follows: TGTGCCAGCAGCTTAACTGTAGTGGGGCTGGAGGGCTACACCTTC. Its translation reads: CASSLTVVGLEGYTF.